These 13 T cell receptor beta chains originate from one sample sequenced in a study of CXCR3-negative and CXCR3-positive naive CD8 T cells. The authors made the TRB cDNA libraries by 5' RACE using UMI labels. TCRdb derives one entry per CDR3 protein from the 5' RACE reads, leaving out DNA. This table holds 55,000 to 70,000 distinct CDR3 sequences. General observations from the study: The TRB CDR3s that CXCR3-positive naive cells carried were more hydrophobic than those of CXCR3-negative naive cells.

Their antigens remain unidentified. Sequencing used naive CXCR3+ CD8+ T cells from blood. Stated subset: CD45RO-CCR7+CD27+CD95- naive CD8+ T cells expressing CXCR3 (TNR3+). The receptors were sampled from a human donor in good health. Some clones in this sample may be carry-over from other donors' samples.

The rearrangement joins TRBV7-3 to TRBJ2-7. CDR1 is SGHTA, CDR2 FQGTGA, per germline. The length of the CDR3 is 13 residues. CDR3 protein: CASSLRSTSEQYF.

V usage is TRBV7-6 and J usage is TRBJ2-5; TCRdb lists TRBD2, though no DNA is available to test this call. CDR3 size: 20 residues. Germline values: CDR1 SGHVS, CDR2 FNYEAQ. The CDR3 reads CASSFEVAGGLLSAQETQYF.

J is TRBJ2-7 and V is TRBV20-1; TCRdb lists TRBD1, though no DNA is available to test this call. The CDR3 consists of 13 residues. From germline, CDR1 is DFQATT and CDR2 SNEGSKA (reference sequence). The CDR3 sequence: CSAREGQPYEQYF.

The chain recombines TRBV5-1 with TRBJ1-4. The CDR3 is 14 amino acids. CDR1 is SGHRS, CDR2 YFSETQ, per germline. CDR3 residues: CASRIARSGEKLFF.

The chain joins TRBV29-1 to TRBJ2-7; the TRBD2 assignment by TCRdb is unverifiable without DNA. Germline CDR1 SQVTM, CDR2 ANQGSEA. The CDR3 length is 15 residues. CDR3: CSVESLFSGEYEQYF.

J is TRBJ2-7 and V is TRBV4-2; TCRdb's D call, TRBD1, is unchecked because there is no DNA. The germline V gene encodes CDR1 LGHNA and CDR2 YNFKEQ. The CDR3 length is 14 residues. The CDR3: CASSQDRRGYEQYF.

The chain combines TRBV3-1 with TRBJ2-7. The CDR3 length is 11 residues. CDR1 and CDR2 (germline): LGHDT, YNNKEL (reference sequence). The CDR3 loop reads CASSGSLEQYF.

The chain joins TRBV5-6 to TRBJ1-5; the D gene TCRdb calls, TRBD1, cannot be checked with no DNA. The CDR3 consists of 15 residues. Germline CDR1 is SGHDT and CDR2 is YYEEEE. The CDR3 region is CASSLGTGSYQPQHF.

The chain has TRBV6-2 or TRBV6-3 and TRBJ1-2. This CDR3 comprises 15 residues. The V gene's germline CDR1 is MNHEY and CDR2 SVGEGT. The CDR3 sequence: CASSYSGRLNYGYTF.

The V and J genes are TRBV4-1 and TRBJ2-5; the TCRdb call, TRBD2, lacks DNA for checking. Germline V gene sequence: CDR1 MGHRA, CDR2 YSYEKL. The CDR3 extends over 18 amino acids. CDR3 residues: CASSPIYPSGGAGETQYF.

The genes are TRBV6-6 and TRBJ2-7; the D gene TCRdb calls, TRBD1, cannot be checked with no DNA. The CDR3 spans 15 residues. CDR1 is MNHNY, CDR2 SVGAGI, per germline (reference sequence). CDR3 loop: CASSSRGPQNYEQYF.

J is TRBJ2-3 and V is TRBV27; TCRdb calls TRBD1, which cannot be checked without DNA. CDR1 is MNHEY and CDR2 is SMNVEV in the germline V gene (reference sequence). CDR3 size: 15 residues. The CDR3 sequence is CASSPFGGIADTQYF.

This sequence joins TRBV28 and TRBJ2-3; TCRdb outputs TRBD1, but without DNA this stays unchecked. The germline V gene encodes CDR1 MDHEN and CDR2 SYDVKM. CDR3 length: 16 residues. This CDR3 is CASSLSWGGGTDTQYF.